Below, 8 T cell receptor beta chains from the same sample are listed, as sequenced in a study of CD8 T cells in ankylosing spondylitis (dated by TCRdb to about 2017). The library relied on 5' RACE. For sequencing, an Illumina HiSeq 2500 was employed. In-frame beta chains were kept once TCRdb had trimmed the public reads at Q25 with fastp and called clones with MiXCR. Rows matching on CDR3 protein sequence are summarized as one entry with the most common DNA and genes. For this sample the table gives approximately 250,000 distinct CDR3 sequences, of which over 30% were detected only once. In total, the top ten clones hold about 4.2% of the sample. Input material: blood, either unsorted or a sorted T cell fraction (not recorded which). The receptor set was obtained from a male donor with ankylosing spondylitis or in good health (not recorded which).

V usage is TRBV6-5 and J usage is TRBJ1-5; unclear D gene. From germline, CDR1 is MNHEY and CDR2 SVGAGI. V shed 2 bases and J shed 6 bases, with 11 bases lying between them. The CDR3 totals 14 residues. In DNA, the CDR3 is TGTGCCAGCAGTTACCGCGGTATGGGTCAGCCCCAGCATTTT. Translation gives CASSYRGMGQPQHF.

The chain carries TRBV29-1 and TRBJ2-3, with TRBD1 matching 7 bases. V lost 2 bases, J lost 2 bases, and 4 bases stayed unmatched. The CDR3 is made up of 14 amino acids. Germline CDR1 reads SQVTM; CDR2 reads ANQGSEA. This CDR3 reads CSVERDRPTDTQYF. CDR3 nucleotides: TGCAGCGTTGAAAGGGACAGACCCACAGATACGCAGTATTTT.

The genes are TRBV7-9 and TRBJ2-2; 8 bases are a match to TRBD2. This CDR3 spans 16 amino acids. The V and J ends lost 5 bases and 0 bases, in that order; junction bases with no gene match: 5. Germline V lookup: CDR1 SEHNR, CDR2 FQNEAQ (reference sequence). The CDR3 DNA follows: TGTGCCAGCAGCCCACCGGGACTAGCGAACACCGGGGAGCTGTTTTTT. Translating it yields CASSPPGLANTGELFF.

This clonotype was found many times. The chain couples TRBV20-1 to TRBJ2-7; D uncertain. V was shortened by 3 bases and J by 0 bases, with 6 bases between the two germline ends. The CDR3 is 12 amino acids. The germline V gene has CDR1 DFQATT and CDR2 SNEGSKA (reference sequence). CDR3 nucleotides: TGCAGTGCTAGGAGCCCCTCCTACGAGCAGTACTTC. Amino acid sequence: CSARSPSYEQYF.

The chain uses TRBV6-5 and TRBJ1-2; D remains ambiguous. V gave up 2 bases and J gave up 8 bases, with 15 bases separating them. CDR3 length: 14 residues. CDR1 and CDR2 (germline): MNHEY, SVGAGI. CDR3 bases: TGTGCCAGCAGTTACGGGCCGGAGGTGGGGGGCTACACCTTC. Its translation: CASSYGPEVGGYTF.

The chain employs TRBV12-3 or TRBV12-4 and TRBJ1-4; D might be TRBD1 (5 bases). V shed 3 bases and J shed 8 bases, with 13 bases lying between them. CDR3 length: 14 residues. The CDR3 loop is CASSFGGSGEKLFF. The CDR3 DNA is TGTGCCAGCAGTTTTGGGGGATCGGGCGAAAAACTGTTTTTT.

The chain uses TRBV27 and TRBJ2-7; the D call may be TRBD1 or TRBD2 (6 bases each). Trimming stripped 8 bases from V and 0 bases from J, with 17 bases between. Looked up from germline, CDR1 is MNHEY and CDR2 is SMNVEV (reference sequence). The CDR3 runs to 15 residues. The DNA of the CDR3 is TGTGCCAGCCGCCTAGGGGGGAACCCCTCCTACGAGCAGTACTTC. Its translation is CASRLGGNPSYEQYF.

In its sample, this clonotype was seen a few times. The chain is built from TRBV10-3 and TRBJ1-5; D gene unclear. CDR3 length: 15 amino acids. CDR1 and CDR2 (germline): ENHRY, SYGVKD. Trimming left V 4 bases short and J 2 bases short, with 12 bases between. The CDR3 DNA follows: TGTGCCATCAGTGCAGGTATGGAGGGCAATCAGCCCCAGCATTTT. Protein: CAISAGMEGNQPQHF.